This paragraph covers one T cell receptor beta chain sequence. Its antigen is undetermined. The data are from a study of OX40 agonist ivuxolimab in advanced cancers. Broader study findings: In CD8+ T cells, expanded clones were on average more numerous than in CD4+.

Libraries were prepared by immunoSEQ multiplex PCR; TCRdb keeps only in-frame clonotypes and omits some of them. The data show 26,000 or so clones, around 88% seen once. The germline V gene encodes CDR1 LNHDA and CDR2 SQIVND (reference sequence). The CDR3 runs to 14 residues. Trimming took 5 bases from V and 6 from J; bases not matched to a gene: 7. The specimen was CD4+ or CD8+ T cells sorted from blood, collected in a trial of the OX40 agonist ivuxolimab. The sequence came from an adult with an advanced solid tumor such as melanoma, head and neck, liver or kidney cancer. The chain links TRBV19 to TRBJ1-5; 7 bases match TRBD1. The CDR3 is CASSPDRYGQPQHF. The CDR3, as DNA: TGTGCCAGTAGTCCGGACAGGTATGGTCAGCCCCAGCATTTT. The whole variable domain, remainder taken from reference TRBV19 and TRBJ1-5, is DGGITQSPKYLFRKEGQNVTLSCEQNLNHDAMYWYRQDPGQGLRLIYYSQIVNDFQKGDIAEGYSVSREKKESFPLTVTSAQKNPTAFYLCASSPDRYGQPQHFGDGTRLSIL.